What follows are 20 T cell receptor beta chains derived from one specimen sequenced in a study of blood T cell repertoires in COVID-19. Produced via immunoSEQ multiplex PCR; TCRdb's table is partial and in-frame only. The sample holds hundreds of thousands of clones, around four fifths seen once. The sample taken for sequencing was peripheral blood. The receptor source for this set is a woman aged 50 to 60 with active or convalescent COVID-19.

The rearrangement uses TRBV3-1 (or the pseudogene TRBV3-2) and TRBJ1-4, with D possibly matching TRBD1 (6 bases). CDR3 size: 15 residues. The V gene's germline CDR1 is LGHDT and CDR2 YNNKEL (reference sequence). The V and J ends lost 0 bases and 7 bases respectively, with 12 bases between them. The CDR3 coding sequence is TGTGCCAGCAGCCAAGATGGGACAATGAGTGAAAAACTGTTTTTT. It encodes CASSQDGTMSEKLFF.

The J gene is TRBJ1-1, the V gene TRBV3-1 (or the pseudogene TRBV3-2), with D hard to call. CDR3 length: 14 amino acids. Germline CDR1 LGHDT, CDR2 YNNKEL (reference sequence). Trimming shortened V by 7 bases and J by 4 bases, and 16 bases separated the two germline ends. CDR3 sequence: CASISRDTGTEAFF. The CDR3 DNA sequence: TGTGCCAGCATCTCAAGAGATACCGGCACTGAAGCTTTCTTT.

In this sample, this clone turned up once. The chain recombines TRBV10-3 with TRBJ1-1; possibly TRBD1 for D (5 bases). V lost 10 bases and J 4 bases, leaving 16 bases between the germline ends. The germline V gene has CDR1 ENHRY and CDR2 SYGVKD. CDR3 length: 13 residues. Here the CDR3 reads CATTTGGTTEAFF. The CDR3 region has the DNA TGTGCCACCACGACCGGGGGGACCACTGAAGCTTTCTTT.

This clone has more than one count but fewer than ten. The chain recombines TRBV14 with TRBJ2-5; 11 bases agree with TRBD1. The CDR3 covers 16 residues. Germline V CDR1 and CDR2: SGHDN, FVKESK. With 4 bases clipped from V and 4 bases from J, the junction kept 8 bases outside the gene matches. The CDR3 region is CASSRYPGQGGETQYF. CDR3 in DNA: TGTGCCAGCAGCCGGTACCCGGGACAGGGGGGAGAGACCCAGTACTTC.

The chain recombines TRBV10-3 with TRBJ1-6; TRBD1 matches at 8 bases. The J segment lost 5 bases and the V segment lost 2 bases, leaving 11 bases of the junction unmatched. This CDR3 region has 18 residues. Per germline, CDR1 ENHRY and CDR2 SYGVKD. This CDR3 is CAISERQGPYRDNSPLHF. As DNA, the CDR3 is TGTGCCATCAGTGAGCGACAGGGGCCCTATCGCGATAATTCACCCCTCCACTTT.

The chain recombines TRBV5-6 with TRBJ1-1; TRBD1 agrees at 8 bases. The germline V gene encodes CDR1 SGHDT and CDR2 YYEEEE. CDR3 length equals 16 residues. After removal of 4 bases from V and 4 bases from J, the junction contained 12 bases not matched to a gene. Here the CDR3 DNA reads TGTGCCAGCAGCCCTACTGGACAGGGCCGGGGCACTGAAGCTTTCTTT. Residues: CASSPTGQGRGTEAFF.

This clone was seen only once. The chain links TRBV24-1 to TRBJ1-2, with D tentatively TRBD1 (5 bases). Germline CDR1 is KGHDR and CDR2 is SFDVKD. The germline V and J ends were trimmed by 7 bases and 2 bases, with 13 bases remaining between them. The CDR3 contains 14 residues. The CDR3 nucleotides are TGTGCCACCAGCGACCGGGGGTTGAACTATGGCTACACCTTC. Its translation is CATSDRGLNYGYTF.

The CDR3 reads CASNPRTSGRTDTQYF. CDR3 bases: TGCGCCAGCAATCCAAGGACTAGCGGACGCACAGATACGCAGTATTTT. J is TRBJ2-3 and V is TRBV10-2; 10 nucleotides align to TRBD2. Trimming removed 7 bases from V and 1 base from J; junction bases left unmatched: 8. This CDR3 comprises 16 residues. Germline CDR1 and CDR2: WSHSY and SAAADI.

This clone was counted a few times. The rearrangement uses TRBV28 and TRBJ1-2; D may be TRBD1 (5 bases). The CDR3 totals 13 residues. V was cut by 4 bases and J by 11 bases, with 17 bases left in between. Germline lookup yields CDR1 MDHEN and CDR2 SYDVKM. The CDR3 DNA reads TGTGCCAGCAGTTCCCAGGGAACCGGCTCGTACACCTTC. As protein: CASSSQGTGSYTF.

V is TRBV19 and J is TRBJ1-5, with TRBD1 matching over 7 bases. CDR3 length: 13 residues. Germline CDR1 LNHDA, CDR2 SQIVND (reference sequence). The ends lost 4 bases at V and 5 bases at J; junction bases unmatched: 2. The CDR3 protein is CASSTTGYQPQHF. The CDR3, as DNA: TGTGCCAGTAGTACGACAGGGTATCAGCCCCAGCATTTT.

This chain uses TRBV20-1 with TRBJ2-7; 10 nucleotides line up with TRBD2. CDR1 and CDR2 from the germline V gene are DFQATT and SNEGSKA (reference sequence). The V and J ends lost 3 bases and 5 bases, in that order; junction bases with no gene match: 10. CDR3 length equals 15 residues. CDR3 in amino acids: CSASRTSGGGDEQYF. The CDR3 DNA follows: TGCAGTGCTAGTCGGACTAGCGGAGGCGGGGACGAGCAGTACTTC.

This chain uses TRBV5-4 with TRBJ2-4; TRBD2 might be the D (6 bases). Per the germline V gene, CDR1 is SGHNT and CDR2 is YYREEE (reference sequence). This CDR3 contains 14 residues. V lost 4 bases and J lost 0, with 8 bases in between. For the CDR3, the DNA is TGTGCCAGCAGCCCGGGGGAAGCCAAAAACATTCAGTACTTC. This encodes CASSPGEAKNIQYF.

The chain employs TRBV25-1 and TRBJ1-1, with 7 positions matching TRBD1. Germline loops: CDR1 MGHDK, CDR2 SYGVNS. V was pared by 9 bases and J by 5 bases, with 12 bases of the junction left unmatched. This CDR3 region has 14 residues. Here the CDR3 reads CASSARQGGTEAFF. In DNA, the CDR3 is TGTGCCAGTAGCGCCCGACAGGGAGGAACTGAAGCTTTCTTT.

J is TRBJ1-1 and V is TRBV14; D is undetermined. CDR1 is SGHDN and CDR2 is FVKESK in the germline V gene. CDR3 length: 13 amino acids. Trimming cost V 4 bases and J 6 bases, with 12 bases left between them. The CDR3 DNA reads TGTGCCAGCAGCCCTGGGTGGAGCCCTGAAGCTTTCTTT. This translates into CASSPGWSPEAFF. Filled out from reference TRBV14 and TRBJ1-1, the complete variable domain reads EAGVTQFPSHSVIEKGQTVTLRCDPISGHDNLYWYRRVMGKEIKFLLHFVKESKQDESGMPNNRFLAERTGGTYSTLKVQPAELEDSGVYFCASSPGWSPEAFFGQGTRLTVV.

CDR3 DNA: TGTGCCACCAGCAGAGGACAGGGGGCGAATGAAAAACTGTTTTTT. Amino acid sequence: CATSRGQGANEKLFF. The chain carries TRBV15 and TRBJ1-4, with 10 bases that match TRBD1. The CDR3 has 15 residues. J gave up 5 bases and V 1 base, and 1 base lay outside the gene matches. Germline assignment: CDR1 LNHNV and CDR2 YYDKDF (reference sequence).

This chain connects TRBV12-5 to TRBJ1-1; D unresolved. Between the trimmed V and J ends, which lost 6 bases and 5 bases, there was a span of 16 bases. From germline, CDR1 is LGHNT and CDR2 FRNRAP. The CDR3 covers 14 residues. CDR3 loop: CASGSSWGVTEAFF. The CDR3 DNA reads TGTGCTAGTGGGTCCTCCTGGGGAGTAACTGAAGCTTTCTTT.

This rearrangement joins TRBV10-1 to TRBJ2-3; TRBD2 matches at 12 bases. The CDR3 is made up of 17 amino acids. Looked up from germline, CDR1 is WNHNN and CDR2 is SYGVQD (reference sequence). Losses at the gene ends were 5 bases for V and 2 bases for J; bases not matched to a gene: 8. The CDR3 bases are TGCGCCAGCAGTCCACTAGCGGGAGGCCCTCTCACAGATACGCAGTATTTT. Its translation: CASSPLAGGPLTDTQYF.

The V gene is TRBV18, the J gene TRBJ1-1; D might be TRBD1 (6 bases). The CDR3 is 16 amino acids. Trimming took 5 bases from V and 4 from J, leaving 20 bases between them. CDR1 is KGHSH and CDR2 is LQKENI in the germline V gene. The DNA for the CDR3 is TGTGCCAGCTCAGCTCGACAGGCGGGCGGCGGCACTGAAGCTTTCTTT. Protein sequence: CASSARQAGGGTEAFF.

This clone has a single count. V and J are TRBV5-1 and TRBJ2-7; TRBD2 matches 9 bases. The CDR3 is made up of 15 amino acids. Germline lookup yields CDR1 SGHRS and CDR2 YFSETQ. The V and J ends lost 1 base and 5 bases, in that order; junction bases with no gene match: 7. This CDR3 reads CASSLRGGRADEQYF. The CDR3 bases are TGCGCCAGCAGCTTGCGGGGCGGGAGGGCCGACGAGCAGTACTTC.

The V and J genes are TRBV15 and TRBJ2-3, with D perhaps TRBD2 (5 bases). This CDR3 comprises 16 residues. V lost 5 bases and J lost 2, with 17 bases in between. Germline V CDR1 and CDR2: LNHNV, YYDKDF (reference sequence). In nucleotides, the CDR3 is TGTGCCACCAGCTCCTACCCGGGGATAAACACAGATACGCAGTATTTT. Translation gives CATSSYPGINTDTQYF.